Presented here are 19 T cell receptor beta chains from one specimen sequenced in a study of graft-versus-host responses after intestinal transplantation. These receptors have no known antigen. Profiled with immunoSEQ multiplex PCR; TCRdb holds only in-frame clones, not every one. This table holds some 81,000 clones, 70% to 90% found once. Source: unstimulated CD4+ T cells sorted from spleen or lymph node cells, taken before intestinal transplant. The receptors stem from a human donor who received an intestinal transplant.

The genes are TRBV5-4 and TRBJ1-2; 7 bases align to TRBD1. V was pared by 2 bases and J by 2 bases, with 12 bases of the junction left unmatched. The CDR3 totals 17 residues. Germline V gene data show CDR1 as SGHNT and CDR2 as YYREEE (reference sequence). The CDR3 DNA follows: TGTGCCAGCAGCTTAGTAAGGGGGCGTGAAGGCAACTATGGCTACACCTTC. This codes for CASSLVRGREGNYGYTF.

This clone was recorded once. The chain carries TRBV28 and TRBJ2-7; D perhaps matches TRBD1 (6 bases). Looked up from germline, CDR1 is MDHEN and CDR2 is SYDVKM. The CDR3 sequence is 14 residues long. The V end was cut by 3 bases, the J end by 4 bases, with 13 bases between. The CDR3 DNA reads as TGTGCCAGCAGTTTCCTGGACAGAATATACGAGCAGTACTTC. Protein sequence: CASSFLDRIYEQYF.

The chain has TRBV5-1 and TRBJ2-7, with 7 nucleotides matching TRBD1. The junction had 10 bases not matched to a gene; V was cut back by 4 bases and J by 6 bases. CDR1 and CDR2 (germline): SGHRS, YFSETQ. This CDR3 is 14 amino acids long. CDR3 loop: CASSIDYRGSEQYF. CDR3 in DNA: TGCGCCAGCAGCATAGACTACAGGGGAAGCGAGCAGTACTTC.

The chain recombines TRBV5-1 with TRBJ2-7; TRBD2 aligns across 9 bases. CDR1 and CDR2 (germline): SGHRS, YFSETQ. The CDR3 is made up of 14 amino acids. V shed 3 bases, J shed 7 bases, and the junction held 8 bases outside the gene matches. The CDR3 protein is CASSSVAGAREQYF. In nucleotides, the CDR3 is TGCGCCAGCAGCTCAGTAGCGGGAGCAAGGGAGCAGTACTTC.

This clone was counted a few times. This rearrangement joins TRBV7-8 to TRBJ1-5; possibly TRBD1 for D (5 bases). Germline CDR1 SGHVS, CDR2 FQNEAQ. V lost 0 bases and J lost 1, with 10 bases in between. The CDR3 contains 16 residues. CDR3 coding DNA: TGTGCCAGCAGCTTAGCGGGGGGATTGAGCAATCAGCCCCAGCATTTT. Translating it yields CASSLAGGLSNQPQHF.

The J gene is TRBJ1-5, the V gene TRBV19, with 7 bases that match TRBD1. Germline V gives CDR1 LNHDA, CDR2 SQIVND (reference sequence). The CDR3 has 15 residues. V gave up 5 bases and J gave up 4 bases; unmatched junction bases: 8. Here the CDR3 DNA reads TGTGCCAGTAGTCTTAGAGGACAGGATAATCAGCCCCAGCATTTT. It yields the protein CASSLRGQDNQPQHF. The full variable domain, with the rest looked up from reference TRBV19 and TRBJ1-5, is DGGITQSPKYLFRKEGQNVTLSCEQNLNHDAMYWYRQDPGQGLRLIYYSQIVNDFQKGDIAEGYSVSREKKESFPLTVTSAQKNPTAFYLCASSLRGQDNQPQHFGDGTRLSIL.

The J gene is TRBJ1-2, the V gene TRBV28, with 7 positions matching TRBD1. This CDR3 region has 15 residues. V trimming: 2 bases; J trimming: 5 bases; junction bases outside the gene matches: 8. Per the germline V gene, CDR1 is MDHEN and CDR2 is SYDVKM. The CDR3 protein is CASSLGDSFGYGYTF. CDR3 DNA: TGTGCCAGCAGTTTAGGGGACAGCTTTGGGTATGGCTACACCTTC.

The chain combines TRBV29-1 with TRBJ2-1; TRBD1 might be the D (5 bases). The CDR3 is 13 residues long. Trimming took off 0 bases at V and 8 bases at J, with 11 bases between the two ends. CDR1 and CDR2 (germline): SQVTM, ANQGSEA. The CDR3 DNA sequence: TGCAGCGTTGAAGATAGGGGTTCTCATGAGCAGTTCTTC. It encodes CSVEDRGSHEQFF.

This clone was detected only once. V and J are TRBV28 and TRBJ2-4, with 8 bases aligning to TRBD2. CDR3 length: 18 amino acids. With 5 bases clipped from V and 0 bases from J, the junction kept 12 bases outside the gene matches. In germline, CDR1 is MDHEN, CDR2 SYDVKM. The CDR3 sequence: CASSPSAGVEGAKNIQYF. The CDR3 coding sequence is TGTGCCAGCAGTCCCTCAGCGGGAGTTGAGGGAGCCAAAAACATTCAGTACTTC.

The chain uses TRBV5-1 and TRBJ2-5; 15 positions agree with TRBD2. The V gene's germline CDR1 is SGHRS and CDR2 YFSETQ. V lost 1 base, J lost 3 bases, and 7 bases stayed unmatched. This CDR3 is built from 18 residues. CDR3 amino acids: CASSLYGLAGGAEETQYF. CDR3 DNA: TGCGCCAGCAGCTTGTATGGACTAGCGGGAGGGGCGGAAGAGACCCAGTACTTC.

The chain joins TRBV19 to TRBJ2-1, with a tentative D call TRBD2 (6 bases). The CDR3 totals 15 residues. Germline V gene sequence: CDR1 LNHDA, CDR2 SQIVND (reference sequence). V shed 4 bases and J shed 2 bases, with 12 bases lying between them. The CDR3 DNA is TGTGCCAGTAGTACGGTAGCGGTGGCCTACAATGAGCAGTTCTTC. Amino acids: CASSTVAVAYNEQFF.

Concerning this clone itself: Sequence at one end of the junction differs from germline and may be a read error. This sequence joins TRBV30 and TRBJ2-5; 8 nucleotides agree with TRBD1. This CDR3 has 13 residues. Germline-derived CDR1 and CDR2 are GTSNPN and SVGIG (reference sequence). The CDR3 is CAWSGTGQATQYF. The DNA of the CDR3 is TGTGCCTGGAGTGGGACAGGGCAAGCGACCCAGTACTTC.

CDR3 region: CASSLRRFGNQPQHF. The CDR3 DNA is TGTGCCAGCAGTTTACGCAGGTTTGGGAATCAGCCCCAGCATTTT. The chain combines TRBV28 with TRBJ1-5; D remains ambiguous. Trimming took off 2 bases at V and 4 bases at J, with 12 bases between the two ends. This CDR3 is built from 15 residues. In germline, CDR1 is MDHEN, CDR2 SYDVKM.

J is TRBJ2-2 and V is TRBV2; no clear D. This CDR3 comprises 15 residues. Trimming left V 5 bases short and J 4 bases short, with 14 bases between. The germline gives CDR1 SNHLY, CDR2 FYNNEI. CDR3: CASSKDIFGTGELFF. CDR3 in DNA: TGTGCCAGCAGTAAAGATATTTTCGGCACCGGGGAGCTGTTTTTT. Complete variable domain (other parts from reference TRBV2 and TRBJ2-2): EPEVTQTPSHQVTQMGQEVILRCVPISNHLYFYWYRQILGQKVEFLVSFYNNEISEKSEIFDDQFSVERPDGSNFTLKIRSTKLEDSAMYFCASSKDIFGTGELFFGEGSRLTVL.

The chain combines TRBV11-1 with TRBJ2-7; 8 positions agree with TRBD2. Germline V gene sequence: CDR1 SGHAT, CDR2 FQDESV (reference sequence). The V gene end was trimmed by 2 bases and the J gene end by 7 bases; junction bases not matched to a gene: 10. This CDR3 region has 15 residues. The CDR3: CASSLTAGVSKEQYF. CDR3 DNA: TGTGCCAGCAGCTTAACAGCGGGAGTCTCAAAAGAGCAGTACTTC. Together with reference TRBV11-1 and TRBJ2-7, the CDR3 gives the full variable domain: EAEVAQSPRYKITEKSQAVAFWCDPISGHATLYWYRQILGQGPELLVQFQDESVVDDSQLPKDRFSAERLKGVDSTLKIQPAELGDSAMYLCASSLTAGVSKEQYFGPGTRLTVT.

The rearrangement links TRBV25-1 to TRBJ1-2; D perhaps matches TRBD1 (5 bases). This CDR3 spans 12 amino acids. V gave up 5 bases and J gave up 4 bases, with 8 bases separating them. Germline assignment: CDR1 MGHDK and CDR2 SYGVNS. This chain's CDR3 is CASSRGGYGYTF. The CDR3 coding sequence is TGTGCCAGCAGTCGGGGGGGCTATGGCTACACCTTC.

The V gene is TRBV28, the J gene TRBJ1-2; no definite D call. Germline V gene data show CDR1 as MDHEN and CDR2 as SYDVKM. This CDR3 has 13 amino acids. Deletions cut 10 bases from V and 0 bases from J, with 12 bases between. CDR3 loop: CATWGVANYGYTF. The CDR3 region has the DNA TGTGCCACCTGGGGAGTGGCTAACTATGGCTACACCTTC.

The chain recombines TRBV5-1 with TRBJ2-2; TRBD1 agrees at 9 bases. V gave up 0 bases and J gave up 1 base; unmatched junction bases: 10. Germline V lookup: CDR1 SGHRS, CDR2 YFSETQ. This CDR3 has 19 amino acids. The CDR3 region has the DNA TGCGCCAGCAGCTTGGCTTTTATCAGGGGACAGGGGAACACCGGGGAGCTGTTTTTT. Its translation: CASSLAFIRGQGNTGELFF.

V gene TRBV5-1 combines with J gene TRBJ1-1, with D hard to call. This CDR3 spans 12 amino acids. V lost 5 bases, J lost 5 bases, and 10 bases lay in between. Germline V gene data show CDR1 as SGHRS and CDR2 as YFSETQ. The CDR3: CASSPPGTEAFF. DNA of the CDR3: TGCGCCAGCAGTCCCCCGGGGACTGAAGCTTTCTTT.